These 18 T cell receptor beta chains share one sample of origin, sequenced in a study of cytomegalovirus exposure and HLA in healthy donors. This PCR relied on a set of 60 Vbeta primers and 13 Jbeta primers. Here immunoSEQ multiplex PCR was the method, and the copy in TCRdb shows in-frame clones only, minus some. The data show fewer than 200,000 clones, roughly 84% seen once. The sample was PBMCs. The receptors originated from a man between 18 and 29 years old in good health and CMV-seropositive.

This chain's CDR3 is CASSLGGTGYNYEQYF. The CDR3 DNA sequence: TGTGCCAGCAGCTTGGGAGGGACAGGGTACAACTACGAGCAGTACTTC. This chain links TRBV5-6 with TRBJ2-5; 9 nucleotides align to TRBD1. The end of the DNA aligns better with TRBJ2-7, so the J call may be wrong. CDR1 and CDR2 from the germline V gene are SGHDT and YYEEEE. The CDR3 consists of 16 residues.

The gene calls are TRBV9 and TRBJ2-1, with TRBD1 identical over 7 bases. Germline CDR1 SGDLS, CDR2 YYNGEE. The CDR3 runs 14 residues. V lost 3 bases and J lost 4; bases outside the gene matches: 4. The CDR3 loop is CASSAGQTYNEQFF. For the CDR3, the DNA is TGTGCCAGCAGCGCGGGACAGACGTACAATGAGCAGTTCTTC.

V usage is TRBV11-3 and J usage is TRBJ2-3; 13 nucleotides align to TRBD2. CDR3 size: 17 residues. CDR1 and CDR2 from the germline V gene are SGHNT and YENEEA. V lost 6 bases to trimming and J lost 7 bases; unmatched junction nucleotides: 13. The DNA of the CDR3 is TGTGCCAGCAGTCCCGGACTAGCGGGGGCCCTGATGCATACGCAGTATTTT. Translating it yields CASSPGLAGALMHTQYF.

This clone was recorded a few times. The J gene is TRBJ2-1, the V gene TRBV7-6; 8 bases are a match to TRBD1. This CDR3 has 14 amino acids. Trimming at V came to 5 bases and at J to 4 bases, leaving 4 bases not matched to a gene. From germline, CDR1 is SGHVS and CDR2 FNYEAQ. CDR3: CASSPRTGYNEQFF. DNA of the CDR3: TGTGCCAGCAGCCCCCGGACAGGGTACAATGAGCAGTTCTTC.

J is TRBJ1-3 and V is TRBV7-6; D not resolved. Germline CDR1 is SGHVS and CDR2 is FNYEAQ. The CDR3 runs to 14 residues. V shed 5 bases and J shed 4 bases, with 12 bases lying between them. The CDR3 sequence is CASSDTAGGNTIYF. In nucleotides, the CDR3 is TGTGCCAGCAGCGACACGGCGGGAGGAAACACCATATATTTT.

On this clone: The junction does not match germline at one end; this may be a read error. The J gene is TRBJ2-6, the V gene TRBV7-9; weak D call: TRBD1 (5 bases). Germline-derived CDR1 and CDR2 are SEHNR and FQNEAQ (reference sequence). The CDR3 consists of 15 residues. The CDR3 bases are TGTGCCAGCAGCCATAGCAACTCTGGGGCCAACGGCCTGACTTTC. Translated, it gives CASSHSNSGANGLTF.

The chain links TRBV6-1 to TRBJ1-2, with D perhaps TRBD1 (5 bases). Per the germline V gene, CDR1 is MNHNS and CDR2 is SASEGT. The CDR3 is made up of 14 amino acids. V shed 5 bases and J shed 6 bases, with 16 bases lying between them. CDR3 residues: CASSPLGHKDGYTF. DNA of the CDR3: TGTGCCAGCAGTCCCCTGGGGCACAAGGATGGCTACACCTTC.

The rearrangement uses TRBV7-9 and TRBJ2-4; TRBD2 matches at 11 bases. From germline, CDR1 is SEHNR and CDR2 FQNEAQ (reference sequence). The CDR3 has 18 amino acids. V trimming: 2 bases; J trimming: 0 bases; junction bases outside the gene matches: 6. CDR3 sequence: CASSLTSGGQLAKNIQYF. CDR3 coding DNA: TGTGCCAGCAGCTTAACTAGCGGGGGCCAACTAGCCAAAAACATTCAGTACTTC.

This rearrangement joins TRBV19 to TRBJ2-7, with TRBD1 as a possible D gene (6 bases). The V end lost 5 bases, the J end lost 2 bases, and 10 bases lay between the germline ends. The CDR3 is 13 residues long. Germline V CDR1 and CDR2: LNHDA, SQIVND (reference sequence). This chain's CDR3 is CASSQAGAYEQYF. The CDR3 DNA sequence: TGTGCCAGTAGTCAGGCAGGGGCCTACGAGCAGTACTTC. Together with reference TRBV19 and TRBJ2-7, the CDR3 gives the full variable domain: DGGITQSPKYLFRKEGQNVTLSCEQNLNHDAMYWYRQDPGQGLRLIYYSQIVNDFQKGDIAEGYSVSREKKESFPLTVTSAQKNPTAFYLCASSQAGAYEQYFGPGTRLTVT.

This chain joins TRBV5-6 and TRBJ1-2; D unresolved. CDR1 and CDR2 from the germline V gene are SGHDT and YYEEEE. This CDR3 is built from 13 residues. V was trimmed by 4 bases and J by 2 bases, leaving 9 bases between them. This CDR3 reads CASSAYSNYGYTF. The CDR3 DNA reads TGTGCCAGCAGCGCCTACAGCAACTATGGCTACACCTTC. The full variable domain, its missing parts supplied by reference TRBV5-6 and TRBJ1-2, is DAGVTQSPTHLIKTRGQQVTLRCSPKSGHDTVSWYQQALGQGPQFIFQYYEEEERQRGNFPDRFSGHQFPNYSSELNVNALLLGDSALYLCASSAYSNYGYTFGSGTRLTVV.

The chain joins TRBV5-1 to TRBJ1-2; 9 nucleotides agree with TRBD1. This CDR3 has 14 amino acids. The trim removed 3 bases at V and 4 bases at J, leaving 4 bases unmatched. Germline V CDR1 and CDR2: SGHRS, YFSETQ. The CDR3 region has the DNA TGCGCCAGCAGCTCCCTGACAGGGGGCTATGGCTACACCTTC. Its translation: CASSSLTGGYGYTF. Together with reference TRBV5-1 and TRBJ1-2, the CDR3 gives the full variable domain: KAGVTQTPRYLIKTRGQQVTLSCSPISGHRSVSWYQQTPGQGLQFLFEYFSETQRNKGNFPGRFSGRQFSNSRSEMNVSTLELGDSALYLCASSSLTGGYGYTFGSGTRLTVV.

The V and J genes are TRBV9 and TRBJ1-1; possible D gene TRBD1, 6 bases. The V gene lost 1 base and the J gene lost 0 bases, with 13 bases spanning the gap. The CDR3 covers 16 residues. Germline-derived CDR1 and CDR2 are SGDLS and YYNGEE. CDR3 DNA sequence: TGTGCCAGCAGCGTACAGGGGAACGGGATGAACACTGAAGCTTTCTTT. Translation: CASSVQGNGMNTEAFF.

This chain connects TRBV5-1 to TRBJ1-3; TRBD1 might be the D (6 bases). CDR1 is SGHRS, CDR2 YFSETQ, per germline. The V and J ends lost 6 bases and 7 bases respectively, with 29 bases between them. This CDR3 comprises 18 residues. CDR3 in amino acids: CASTWGPEGGDLSNTIYF. In nucleotides, the CDR3 is TGCGCCAGCACATGGGGACCAGAGGGGGGGGACTTGAGTAACACCATATATTTT.

The V call is TRBV6-6, the J call TRBJ2-5; 7 nucleotides align to TRBD1. There are 13 residues in the CDR3. With 6 bases clipped from V and 4 bases from J, the junction kept 5 bases outside the gene matches. Germline CDR1 is MNHNY and CDR2 is SVGAGI (reference sequence). The CDR3 nucleotides read TGTGCCAGCAGGACAGGGATTGTAGAGACCCAGTACTTC. This translates into CASRTGIVETQYF.

The chain links TRBV2 to TRBJ2-7, with 9 bases fitting TRBD2. After removal of 10 bases from V and 8 bases from J, the junction contained 9 bases not matched to a gene. Germline V CDR1 and CDR2: SNHLY, FYNNEI. The CDR3 is 12 residues long. CDR3 amino acids: CATWNSGGKQYF. In DNA form, the CDR3 reads TGTGCCACCTGGAATAGCGGGGGAAAGCAGTACTTC.

This clone was detected a few times. V is TRBV5-1 and J is TRBJ1-4; TRBD1 might be the D (5 bases). The CDR3 has 16 amino acids. V lost 3 bases and J lost 6, with 18 bases in between. Germline assignment: CDR1 SGHRS and CDR2 YFSETQ. The CDR3: CASSSREGTVYEKLFF. CDR3 nucleotides: TGCGCCAGCAGCTCCCGGGAGGGGACGGTGTATGAAAAACTGTTTTTT.

The chain carries TRBV11-2 and TRBJ2-7, with 7 bases lining up with TRBD1. Unmatched junction bases numbered 3, after V lost 1 base and J lost 3 bases. The germline V gene encodes CDR1 SGHAT and CDR2 FQNNGV. This CDR3 has 14 residues. CDR3: CASSLGTGYYEQYF. The DNA for the CDR3 is TGTGCCAGCAGCTTAGGGACAGGATACTACGAGCAGTACTTC.

The chain is built from TRBV14 and TRBJ1-6, with unresolved D. The CDR3 runs 15 residues. The V gene lost 3 bases and the J gene lost 10 bases, with 16 bases spanning the gap. Germline V gene sequence: CDR1 SGHDN, CDR2 FVKESK. CDR3 amino acids: CASSQRHGFESPLHF. In DNA, the CDR3 is TGTGCCAGCAGCCAGAGACATGGGTTCGAATCACCCCTCCACTTT. The full variable domain, completed using reference TRBV14 and TRBJ1-6, is EAGVTQFPSHSVIEKGQTVTLRCDPISGHDNLYWYRRVMGKEIKFLLHFVKESKQDESGMPNNRFLAERTGGTYSTLKVQPAELEDSGVYFCASSQRHGFESPLHFGNGTRLTVT.